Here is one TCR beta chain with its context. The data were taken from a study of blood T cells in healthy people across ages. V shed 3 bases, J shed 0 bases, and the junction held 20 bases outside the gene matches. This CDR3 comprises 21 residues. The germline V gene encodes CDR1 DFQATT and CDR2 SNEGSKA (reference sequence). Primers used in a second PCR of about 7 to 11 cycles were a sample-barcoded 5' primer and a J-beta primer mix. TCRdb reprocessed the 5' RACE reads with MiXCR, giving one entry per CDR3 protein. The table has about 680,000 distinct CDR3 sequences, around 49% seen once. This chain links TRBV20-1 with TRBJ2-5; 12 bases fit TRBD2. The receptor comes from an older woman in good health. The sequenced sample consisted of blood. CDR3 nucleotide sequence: TGCAGTGCTAGGGGTGCGAAACGGGGGGGTACTAGCGGGAGGAACCAAGAGACCCAGTACTTC. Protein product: CSARGAKRGGTSGRNQETQYF.